The clone carrying this TCR beta chain came up a few times. The antigen remains undetermined. Trimming took 2 bases from V and 0 from J, leaving 11 bases between them. This CDR3 has 16 residues. Germline-derived CDR1 and CDR2 are LGHNA and YNFKEQ. Time point in this sample: baseline pretreatment blood. The sample's treatment: 15 Gy SBRT to primary tumor, nephrectomy 4 weeks later. After SBRT, blood was collected at 2 and 4 weeks, plus baseline. The data are from a study of radiation and T cells in renal cell carcinoma. Study-level information: Nephrectomy followed 15 Gy stereotactic body radiation by 4 weeks.

Overall study results and limits: Top tumor clonotypes rose in blood 2 weeks post-radiation, then contracted.

Using immunoSEQ multiplex PCR, the repertoire was profiled, and TCRdb retains in-frame clones only, with some absent. The sample gives about 140,000 clones, roughly 85% of which show up once; under 30% is in the top ten. The receptor's source is a woman aged 50 to 60 with renal cell carcinoma. The J gene is TRBJ1-3, the V gene TRBV4-2, with D tentatively TRBD1 (5 bases). Sequenced here: blood, sampled from a patient whose treatment included radiotherapy and nephrectomy. The CDR3 spells CASSQLRQGSGNTIYF. As DNA, the CDR3 is TGTGCCAGCAGCCAACTAAGGCAGGGCTCTGGAAACACCATATATTTT.